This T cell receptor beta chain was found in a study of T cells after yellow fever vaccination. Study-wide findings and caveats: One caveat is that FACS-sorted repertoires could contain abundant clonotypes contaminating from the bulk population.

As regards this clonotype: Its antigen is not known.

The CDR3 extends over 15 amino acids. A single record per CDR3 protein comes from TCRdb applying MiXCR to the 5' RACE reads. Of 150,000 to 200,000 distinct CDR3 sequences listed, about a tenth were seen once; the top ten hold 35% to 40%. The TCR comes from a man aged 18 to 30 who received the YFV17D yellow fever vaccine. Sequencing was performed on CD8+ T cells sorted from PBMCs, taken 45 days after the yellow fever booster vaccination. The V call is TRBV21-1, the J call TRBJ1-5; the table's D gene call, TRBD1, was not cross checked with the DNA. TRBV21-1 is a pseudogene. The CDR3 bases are TGTGCCAGCAACGGGGGACAGGGAATAAATCAGCCCCAGCATTTT. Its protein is CASNGGQGINQPQHF.